This T cell receptor beta chain emerged from a study of CD8 T cells in ankylosing spondylitis. Findings of the study overall: CD8+ disease-linked clones were present at relatively low frequencies in blood. The study identified a TCR beta motif of under ten highly homologous variants that appeared characteristic of ankylosing spondylitis blood. Reportedly, matched ankylosing spondylitis synovial fluid was significantly enriched for disease-linked clones.

This clonotype was seen a handful of times. Its antigen is not identified. As the method for making TCR beta libraries, quantitative 5'-RACE with molecular barcodes was used. TCRdb processed the 5' RACE reads anew with MiXCR; each CDR3 protein has one entry. This sample yields 350,000 to 450,000 distinct CDR3 sequences, of which around 26% are seen a single time; 0.89% belongs to the top ten. The CDR3 runs to 15 residues. V shed 4 bases, J shed 6 bases, and the junction held 8 bases outside the gene matches. The germline CDR1 and CDR2 sequences are MNHEY and SMNVEV (reference sequence). The sample taken for sequencing was blood, either unsorted or a sorted T cell fraction (not recorded which). V and J are TRBV27 and TRBJ2-1; 8 bases line up with TRBD2. This clonotype was sampled from a male donor with ankylosing spondylitis. The CDR3 nucleotides are TGTGCCAGCAGTTCCTTATCGGGGGGGATCAATGAGCAGTTCTTC. This encodes CASSSLSGGINEQFF.